This record concerns one T cell receptor beta chain sequence. This clonotype was seen more than once but under ten times. Its cognate antigen has yet to be identified. There are no base qualities to consult, and no much larger clone falls within one base. Sample treatment or condition, as interpreted from the label and publication: live attenuated yellow fever vaccine strain. At every blood-draw timepoint, two biological replicates of bulk PBMCs were collected. A standard Ficoll-Paque protocol was used to isolate PBMCs from peripheral blood. TriZol was used to extract RNA from bulk PBMCs, from CD4 and CD8 fractions, and from dextramer-positive and dextramer-negative fractions. TCR cDNA was synthesized by 5'RACE template switching, which introduced a universal primer site and unique molecular identifiers. cDNA synthesis was primed from both the TCR alpha and TCR beta constant segments. Library amplification involved two PCR steps, and the second step added sample barcodes and sequencing adapters. Sequencing of libraries was done on Illumina HiSeq 2500 (2x100 bp) or NovaSeq (2x150 bp). The published analysis was carried out like this. MIGEC handled demultiplexing of reads and collapsing into UMI consensus sequences, while MiXCR performed V(D)J alignment. Vaccine-responding clonotypes were identified with edgeR using replicate PBMC samples, with FDR below 0.01 and a log2 fold change above 5 up to day 15 being required. CD4 or CD8 identity was assigned to each bulk clonotype according to whether the clonotype was present at higher abundance in the sequenced CD4 repertoire or the sequenced CD8 repertoire. TCRdb reran the public reads through fastp at Q25 and MiXCR, keeping productive beta chains. Rows merge per CDR3 protein into single entries with the most common DNA and genes. In this record, the V and J calls reflect TCRdb's handling and not the investigators' own analysis. The table for this sample lists fewer than 450,000 distinct CDR3 sequences; around 10% of them were counted only once. The ten largest account for 15% to 20% of the sample.

This sample is part of a study of T cells after yellow fever vaccination (dated 2019 in TCRdb). At the level of the whole study: Libraries from fractions with low cell numbers were prepared with the SMART-Seq v4 Ultra Low Input RNA kit. To follow T-cell clones before and after primary and booster YFV17D yellow fever vaccination, bulk TCR alpha and beta repertoires were sequenced over time. Two healthy male donors made up the cohort, one aged 18 to 30 years and the other aged 30 to 39 years. Blood samples were taken at several timepoints before and after primary and secondary immunization, and bulk PBMC replicates and cell subsets were isolated. Study-level results and caveats: After the booster, most clones that had expanded after primary vaccination were detected again (approximately 97% of CD4 and more than 85% of CD8), suggesting broad maintenance of memory. A small fraction of clonotypes showed up in both the CD4 and CD8 compartments, probably as a result of convergent recombination. Computational filtering was required because FACS-sorted repertoires could contain abundant contaminating clonotypes from the bulk population. Compared with the primary T-cell response, the secondary T-cell response was weaker but faster, peaking on day 5 rather than day 15. Because only two donors were included in the study, the extent to which the findings can be generalized is limited.

Counted from cysteine to phenylalanine, this CDR3 has 14 amino acids. Only the CDR3 DNA stays, 42 bases, in frame from base 1. CDR1 and CDR2, looked up from the germline V gene, are MDHEN and SYDVKM. The junction shows trimming of 8 bases on V and 3 bases on J, and the gene matches do not reach 9 bases of it. This clonotype was obtained from a man aged 18-30 years who received the YFV17D yellow fever vaccine. The specimen was PBMCs, collected on the day of the first yellow fever vaccination. Recombination connected TRBV28 to TRBJ1-2, with 7 bases matching TRBD1. Read as DNA, the sequence is TGTGCCAGCGGATACGAGGGGGCCTACTATGGCTACACCTTC. Protein translation: CASGYEGAYYGYTF.